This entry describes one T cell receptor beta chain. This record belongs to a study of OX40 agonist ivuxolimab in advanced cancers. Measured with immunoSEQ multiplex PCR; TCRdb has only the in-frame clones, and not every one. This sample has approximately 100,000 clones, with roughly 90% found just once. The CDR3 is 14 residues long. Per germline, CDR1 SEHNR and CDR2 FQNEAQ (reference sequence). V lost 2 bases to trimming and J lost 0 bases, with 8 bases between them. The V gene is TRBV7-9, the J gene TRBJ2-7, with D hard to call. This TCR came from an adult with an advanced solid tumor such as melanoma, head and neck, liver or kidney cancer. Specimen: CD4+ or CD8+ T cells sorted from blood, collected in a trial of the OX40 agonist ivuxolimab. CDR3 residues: CASSLSGTSYEQYF. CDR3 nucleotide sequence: TGTGCCAGCAGCTTATCCGGCACCTCCTACGAGCAGTACTTC.